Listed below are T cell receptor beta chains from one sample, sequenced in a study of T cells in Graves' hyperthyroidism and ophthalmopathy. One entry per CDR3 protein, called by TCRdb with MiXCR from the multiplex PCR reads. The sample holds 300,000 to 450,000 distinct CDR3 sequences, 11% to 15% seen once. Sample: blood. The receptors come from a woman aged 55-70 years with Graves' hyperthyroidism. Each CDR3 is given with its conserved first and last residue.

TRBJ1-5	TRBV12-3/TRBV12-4	CASRRTGDQPQHF
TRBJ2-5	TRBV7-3	CASSLDRQETQYF
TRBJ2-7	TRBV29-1	CSVAPSGRMSYEQYF
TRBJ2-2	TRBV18	CASSLTRSGANTGELFF
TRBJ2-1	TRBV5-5	CASSVGQGVDNEQFF
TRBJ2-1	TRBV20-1	CSARDGARGDHNEQFF
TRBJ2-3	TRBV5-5	CASSFTGADTQYF
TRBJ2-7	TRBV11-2	CASSAGRNEQYF
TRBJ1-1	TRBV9	CASSRSGGAVDTEAFF
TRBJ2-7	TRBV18	CASSPRVNSPGEQYF
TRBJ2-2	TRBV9	CASSVVVGAGTGELFF
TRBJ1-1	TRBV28	CASSFDRLNTEAFF
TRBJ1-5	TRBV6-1	CASSYGGSNQPQHF
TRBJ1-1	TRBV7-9	CASSSARYKGVNTEAFF
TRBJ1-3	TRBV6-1	CASTQEESLFGNTIYF
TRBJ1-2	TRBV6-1	CASSPLPGQGRYTF
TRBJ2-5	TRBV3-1	CASSQDRGTLQETQYF
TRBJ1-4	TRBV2	CASSEEGASEKLFF
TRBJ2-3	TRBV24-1	CATSEGGSPDTQYF
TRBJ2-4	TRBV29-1	CSVRQRTVNIQYF
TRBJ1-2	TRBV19	CASQLQGSYGYTF
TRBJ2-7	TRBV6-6	CASSYGASTSSYEQYF
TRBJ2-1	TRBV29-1	CSVRRGTGGHEQFF
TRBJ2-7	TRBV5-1	CASSPPGLAGVRQYF
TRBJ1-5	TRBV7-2	CASSLAGWGRGNQPQHF
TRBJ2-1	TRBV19	CASSPSKLSEQFF
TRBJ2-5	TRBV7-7	CASSLSGKQETQYF
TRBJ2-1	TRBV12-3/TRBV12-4	CASSLAYGGVGASNNEQFF
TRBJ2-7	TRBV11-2	CASSKRQRTYEQYF
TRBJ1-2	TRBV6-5	CAGSYPPFRRGYTF
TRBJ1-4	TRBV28	CASSWTGKDEKLFF
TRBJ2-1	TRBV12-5	CASGSPPGTSGSSYNEQFF
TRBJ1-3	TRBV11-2	CASSSPKGSGNTIYF
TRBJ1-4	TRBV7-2	CASSPDRGPNEKLFF
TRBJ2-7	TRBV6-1	CASSPRVSGSSYEQYF
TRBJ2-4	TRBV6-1	CASSGQGARDIQYF
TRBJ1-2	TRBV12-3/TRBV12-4	CASSIGTAYGYTF
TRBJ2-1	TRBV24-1	CATSDMTETGGNEQFF
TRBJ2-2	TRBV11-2	CASSPRTVSGELFF
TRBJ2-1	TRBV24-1	CATSDWNEQFF
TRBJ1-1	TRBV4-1	CASTLRLNTEAFF